This section outlines one TCR beta chain sequence together with its context. It lacks a known antigen. No per-base quality is available; no much larger clone lies one base away. Every donor in the study was a healthy Caucasian. This entry belongs to a study of identical twins (dated by TCRdb to 2015 to 2016). At the level of the whole study: TCR alpha and beta repertoires from monozygotic twins, unrelated adults of various ages and cord blood were deep-sequenced to test whether fetal clonotypes persist. To rule out contamination, the twin experiments were replicated at different times with different library preparation protocols.

Library preparation was by 5' RACE. This sample was sequenced with an Illumina HiSeq 2000. A universal primer binding site was introduced by template switching, and a unique molecular identifier was present in the final cDNA, enabling accurate counting of TCR cDNA molecules. First-strand cDNA for TCR alpha and beta chains was synthesized from specific primers in the conserved constant-segment region. To control for contamination, each cDNA library was double barcoded with a SMART-Mk sample barcode plus Illumina barcodes. TruSeq adapter sequences and Illumina sample barcodes were added in two successive PCR steps. The TCR alpha and beta cDNA libraries were sequenced on the Illumina HiSeq platform using custom primers. The published analysis was carried out like this. MiGEC was used to process raw reads and extract unique molecular identifiers, and MiXCR was used to find CDR3 positions. For each individual, recombination models were inferred using an EM algorithm with the repgenHMM and IGoR tools. The tcR package in R was used for shared clonotype analysis, with sharing normalized by the product of cloneset sizes. Out-of-frame nonproductive sequences were analyzed to study raw recombination free of thymic and clonal selection effects. TCRdb trimmed the raw reads at Q25, called clones with MiXCR and kept productive beta chains. Each CDR3 protein gets just one entry, which takes the most common genes and DNA from the rows behind it. None of the V and J calls come from the authors' own analysis; TCRdb made them. This sample gives around 1.7 million distinct CDR3 sequences in total; less than 35% of them show up just once. The top ten constitute approximately 0.25% of the sample.

V is reduced by 0 bases and J by 2 bases, leaving a spacing of 8 bases between them. The CDR3 spans 14 residues, from the cysteine through the phenylalanine. Only the CDR3 region is kept as DNA, spanning 42 bases read in frame from base 1. The germline V gene (reference sequence) provides CDR1 DFQATT and CDR2 SNEGSKA. Study-wide conclusions, independent of this receptor: Excess twin sharing in beta out-of-frame sequences was weaker because fewer shared sequences lowered the signal-to-noise ratio. Because the same donors could not be followed over many years, the conclusions relied on cross-sectional statistical analysis. Abundant cord blood beta clonotypes carried fewer insertions; young adult naive repertoires showed a weaker similar trend, while memory repertoires showed none. Compared with coincidental sharing between unrelated individuals, out-of-frame TCR alpha sequences shared between twins had an excess of sequences with low generation probability. Recombination models systematically underestimated out-of-frame TCR alpha sharing in monozygotic twins but agreed with sharing between unrelated individuals. Invariant T cells such as MAIT and iNKT could partly confound zero-insertion analyses, though diverse VJ usage argued against this for most clonotypes.

The chain links TRBV20-1 with TRBJ2-1, with no confidently assigned D gene. This sequence was found in a newborn girl in good health. Sequencing was done on a sample of cord blood. The CDR3 in this case is CSARDRLAYNEQFF. The nucleotide sequence is given as TGCAGTGCTAGAGATCGCCTAGCCTACAATGAGCAGTTCTTC.